The T cell receptor beta chain under discussion was sequenced for a study of neurological immune-mediated disorders (dated by TCRdb to between 2018 and 2020). For context, the study as a whole: Using UMI-based sequencing, the study compared peripheral blood TCR-beta repertoires from patients with HTLV-I-associated myelopathy (HAM/TSP), patients with multiple sclerosis, and healthy controls. The 106 TCR-beta libraries included longitudinal samples, technical triplicates and paired sorted CD4+ and CD8+ T-cell subsets alongside PBMC samples. The cohort comprised 68 subjects: 15 or so HAM/TSP patients, approximately 34 multiple sclerosis patients and around 20 healthy controls. What the research found in general, with its limitations: No identical CDR3 amino acid sequences were shared among expanded clones across subjects, suggesting private TCR-beta repertoires in all groups. TCR clonal expansion was highest in HAM/TSP patients and lowest in MS patients, with MS patients falling below even healthy controls.

This clonotype was seen many times. No antigen is known for it. The sample holds no much larger clone one base away, and base qualities are not on file. The healthy controls were volunteers from a blood bank in Maryland, USA. For the unsorted PBMC libraries, 2 million PBMCs were stored in RNAlater at -80 degrees C until RNA extraction and were used to generate the libraries. Peripheral blood was subjected to Ficoll-Hypaque density gradient centrifugation to isolate PBMCs, which were then cryopreserved in liquid nitrogen. To synthesize cDNA, template-switch 5'RACE was performed with a primer carrying a 10-nucleotide random unique molecular identifier so that each TCR transcript was tagged. Over 200 million TCR-beta sequences, covering 15-18 subjects, were produced in each sequencing run. The RNeasy kit was used to extract total RNA. The KAPA Real-time Library Amplification kit was used to amplify TCR-beta VDJ regions with primers for the TCR constant region and the 5'RACE anchor. Sample indexes and Illumina adaptors were added in a first PCR, after which library yield was increased in a second PCR. After Ampure bead purification, the roughly 650 bp TCR product was size-selected on a 2% E-gel SizeSelection system. Library quality was checked on a Bioanalyzer, concentration was measured with Qubit, and libraries were quantified with the Kapa Library Quantification kit before pooling. Libraries were sequenced paired-end 2 x 150 bp on an Illumina HiSeq 2500. To increase sequence diversity, roughly 24-31% phiX was spiked into each library pool. In the original analysis: The UMI-based MiGEC pipeline processed quality-filtered reads and removed over 80% of raw TCR sequences during error correction. IMGT germline references were used for alignment of VDJ genes, and clonotypes were defined by a unique CDR3 amino acid sequence together with V-J genes. Clonal expansion, Shannon diversity and CDR3 relatedness were evaluated with VDJtools (CalcPairwiseDistances, ClusterSamples), while phylogenetic trees were built in CLCbio workbench. Clones with at least 8 unique UMIs were defined as expanded, with this threshold being based on coefficient-of-variation modelling across technical triplicates. In-frame beta chains were kept once TCRdb had trimmed the public reads at Q25 with fastp and called clones with MiXCR. Identical CDR3 proteins give one entry, which carries the most common genes and DNA. TCRdb's processing, not the authors', yielded these V and J calls. Within this sample are tens of thousands of distinct CDR3 sequences, with under 10% of them counted one time only. The ten biggest clones cover 1.5% to 2% of the sample.

Sequenced: PBMCs. The source is a man aged 45-60 years in good health.

The DNA reads TGCGCCAGCAGCTTAGTGGGGGAGCAGTTCTTC. Translated, this gives CASSLVGEQFF. This chain is built from TRBV10-2 and TRBJ2-1; no D gene is confidently identified. Based on the germline V gene, the CDR1 and CDR2 sequences are WSHSY and SAAADI. Trimming costs V 6 bases and J 10 bases, and their ends lie 10 bases apart. The CDR3 sequence holds 11 residues, the cysteine and phenylalanine included. The CDR3 DNA has 33 bases and is translated from base 1.